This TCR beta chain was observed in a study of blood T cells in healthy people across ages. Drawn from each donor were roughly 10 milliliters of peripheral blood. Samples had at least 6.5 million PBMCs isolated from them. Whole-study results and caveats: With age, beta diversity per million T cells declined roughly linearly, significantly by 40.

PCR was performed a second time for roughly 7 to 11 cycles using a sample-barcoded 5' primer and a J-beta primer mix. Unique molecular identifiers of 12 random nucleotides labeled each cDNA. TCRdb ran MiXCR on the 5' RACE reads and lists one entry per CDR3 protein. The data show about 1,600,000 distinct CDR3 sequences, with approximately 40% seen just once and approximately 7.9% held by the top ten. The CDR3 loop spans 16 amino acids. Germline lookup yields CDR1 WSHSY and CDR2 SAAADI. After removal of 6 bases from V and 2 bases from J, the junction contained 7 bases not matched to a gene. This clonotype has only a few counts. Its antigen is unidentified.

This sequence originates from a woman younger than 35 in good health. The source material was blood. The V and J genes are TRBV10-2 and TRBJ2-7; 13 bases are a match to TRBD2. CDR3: CASSAPTSGGAYEQYF. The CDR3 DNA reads TGCGCCAGCAGCGCCCCTACTAGCGGGGGGGCCTACGAGCAGTACTTC.